This TCR beta chain was obtained from a study of T cells expressing NK-cell markers. Turning to the study itself: Sorted CD3+CD56-NKG2C+, CD3+CD56+NKG2C- and CD3+CD56+NKG2C+ T cells were the source of the TCR beta repertoires.

One entry per CDR3 protein, without DNA, is what TCRdb gives after re-calling the 5' RACE reads. This sample's table has some 140,000 distinct CDR3 sequences. The germline V gene has CDR1 DFQATT and CDR2 SNEGSKA (reference sequence). This CDR3 is built from 18 residues. This sequence joins TRBV20-1 and TRBJ2-1; TCRdb designates TRBD2, a call that cannot be tested without DNA. This receptor was obtained from a woman aged 50 to 60 in good health. Sequencing used blood T cells: a sorted CD56 or NKG2C T cell subset, CD4+ or CD8+ T cells, or bulk PBMC T cells (not recorded which). This chain's CDR3 is CSARGGLAGGPSYNEQFF.